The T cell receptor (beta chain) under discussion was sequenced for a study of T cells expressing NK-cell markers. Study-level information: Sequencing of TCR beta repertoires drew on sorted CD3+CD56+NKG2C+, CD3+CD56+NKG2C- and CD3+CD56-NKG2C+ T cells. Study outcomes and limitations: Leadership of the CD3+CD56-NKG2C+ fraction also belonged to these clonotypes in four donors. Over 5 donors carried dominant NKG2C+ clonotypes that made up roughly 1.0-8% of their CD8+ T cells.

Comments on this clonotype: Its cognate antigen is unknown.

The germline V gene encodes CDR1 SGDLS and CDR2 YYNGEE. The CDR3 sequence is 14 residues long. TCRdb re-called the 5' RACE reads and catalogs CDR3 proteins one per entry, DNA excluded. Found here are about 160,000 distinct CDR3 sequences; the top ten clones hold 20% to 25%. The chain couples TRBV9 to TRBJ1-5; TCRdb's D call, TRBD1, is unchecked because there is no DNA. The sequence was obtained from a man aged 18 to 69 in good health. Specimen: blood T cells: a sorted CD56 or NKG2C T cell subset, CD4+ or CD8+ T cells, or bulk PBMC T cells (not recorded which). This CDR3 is CASSRGTGNQPQHF.